This TCR beta chain stems from a study of cytomegalovirus exposure and HLA in healthy donors. Primers for the PCR totalled 60 Vbeta and 13 Jbeta. Sequencing was performed with immunoSEQ multiplex PCR; in TCRdb, only in-frame clones are kept and a portion is missing. The sample gives 80,000 to 130,000 clones, 60% to 80% of which show up once; approximately 4.8% is in the top ten. Germline CDR1 SGHTA, CDR2 FQGTGA. The V end lost 3 bases, the J end lost 1 base, and 6 bases lay between the germline ends. The CDR3 covers 13 residues. The gene calls are TRBV7-3 and TRBJ1-1; D call uncertain. The sequence was collected from a woman under 30 in good health and CMV-seropositive. Sequenced input: PBMCs. The CDR3 region is CASSFGENTEAFF. The DNA of the CDR3 is TGTGCCAGCAGCTTCGGGGAGAACACTGAAGCTTTCTTT.